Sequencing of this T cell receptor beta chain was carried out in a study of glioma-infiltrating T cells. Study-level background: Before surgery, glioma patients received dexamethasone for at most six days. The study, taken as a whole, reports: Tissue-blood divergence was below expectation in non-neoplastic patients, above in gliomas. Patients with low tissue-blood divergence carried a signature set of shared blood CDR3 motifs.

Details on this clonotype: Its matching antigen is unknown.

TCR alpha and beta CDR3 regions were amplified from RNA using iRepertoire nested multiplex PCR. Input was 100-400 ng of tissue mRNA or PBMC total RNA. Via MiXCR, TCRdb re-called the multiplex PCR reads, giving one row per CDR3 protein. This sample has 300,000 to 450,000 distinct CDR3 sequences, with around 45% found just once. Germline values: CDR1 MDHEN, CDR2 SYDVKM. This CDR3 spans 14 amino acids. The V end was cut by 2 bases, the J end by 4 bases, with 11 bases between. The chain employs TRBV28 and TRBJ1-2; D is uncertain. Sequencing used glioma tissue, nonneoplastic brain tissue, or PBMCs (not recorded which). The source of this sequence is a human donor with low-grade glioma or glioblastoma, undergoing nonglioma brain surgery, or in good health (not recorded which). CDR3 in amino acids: CASSLVTSAYGYTF. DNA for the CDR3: TGTGCCAGCAGTTTAGTGACAAGCGCCTATGGCTACACCTTC.